Listed below are T cell receptor beta chains from one sample, sequenced in a study of blood T cell repertoires in COVID-19. Repertoires were generated with immunoSEQ multiplex PCR, while TCRdb's copy carries only in-frame clones and drops some. Of 25,000 to 35,000 clones in the sample, roughly 90% were seen once. Sequencing was performed on peripheral blood. The source of these receptors is a man between 65 and 80 years old with active or convalescent COVID-19. Each CDR3 is given with its conserved first and last residue. A D gene is named only where the DNA matches it firmly. Only some rows state a clone size, as once, few, many or a class for expanded clones.

TRBV19	TRBJ1-1	few	NA	CASSTPVGALNTEAFF	TGTGCCAGTAGTACCCCCGTGGGGGCCCTGAACACTGAAGCTTTCTTT
TRBV10-2	TRBJ2-2	NA	NA	CASRGTGGQITGELFF	TGCGCCAGTAGGGGGACCGGGGGACAGATCACCGGGGAGCTGTTTTTT
TRBV2	TRBJ1-3	NA	NA	CASTTDSGNTIYF	TGTGCCAGCACGACAGACTCTGGAAACACCATATATTTT
TRBV19	TRBJ1-2	NA	NA	CASSISPSPLDYGYTF	TGTGCCAGTAGTATTAGCCCATCCCCCCTGGACTATGGCTACACCTTC
TRBV19	TRBJ2-2	NA	TRBD2	CASKTSGTGTGELFF	TGTGCCAGTAAAACTAGCGGGACCGGCACCGGGGAGCTGTTTTTT
TRBV7-9	TRBJ1-5	NA	TRBD1	CASSSLQGTNQPQHF	TGTGCCAGCAGCTCACTACAGGGGACGAATCAGCCCCAGCATTTT
TRBV2	TRBJ1-3	NA	TRBD1	CASSPGQGWDSGNTIYF	TGTGCCAGCAGTCCGGGACAGGGTTGGGACTCTGGAAACACCATATATTTT
TRBV7-2	TRBJ1-3	NA	NA	CASGTYSGNTIYF	TGTGCCAGCGGCACGTACTCTGGAAACACCATATATTTT
TRBV7-3	TRBJ2-1	once	TRBD2	CASSSIAGSSYNEQFF	TGTGCCAGCAGCTCCATAGCGGGGAGCTCCTACAATGAGCAGTTCTTC
TRBV7-8	TRBJ1-6	NA	NA	CASSLRAGANSPLHF	TGTGCCAGCAGCTTAAGGGCAGGGGCCAATTCACCCCTCCACTTT
TRBV9	TRBJ2-3	NA	TRBD1	CASSVGQGELGDTQYF	TGTGCCAGCAGCGTGGGACAGGGGGAGTTGGGAGATACGCAGTATTTT
TRBV10-1	TRBJ2-1	NA	NA	CASSETSRYNEQFF	TGCGCCAGCAGTGAAACTAGTAGATACAATGAGCAGTTCTTC
TRBV5-6	TRBJ2-1	NA	TRBD2	CASSLVGAGGALNEQFF	TGTGCCAGCAGCTTGGTGGGTGCGGGGGGCGCCCTCAATGAGCAGTTCTTC
TRBV29-1	TRBJ2-1	NA	TRBD2	CSGRTSGTLNEQFF	TGCAGCGGTCGGACTAGCGGGACCCTGAATGAGCAGTTCTTC
TRBV5-1	TRBJ2-2	NA	NA	CASSLGGGAGELFF	TGCGCCAGCAGCTTGGGTGGTGGAGCCGGGGAGCTGTTTTTT
TRBV5-1	TRBJ1-2	once	TRBD1	CASSLGTGQDYGYTF	TGCGCCAGCAGCTTGGGGACGGGACAGGACTATGGCTACACCTTC
TRBV6-5	TRBJ1-2	NA	TRBD1	CASSYTQTGSGYTF	TGTGCCAGCAGTTACACTCAGACAGGGAGTGGCTACACCTTC
TRBV7-2	TRBJ2-2	NA	TRBD2	CASSPGGLNTGELFF	TGTGCCAGCAGCCCGGGGGGGCTGAACACCGGGGAGCTGTTTTTT
TRBV6-1	TRBJ2-2	NA	NA	CASSDEKTSRLSNTGELFF	TGTGCCAGCAGTGACGAAAAGACTAGTCGCCTATCGAACACCGGGGAGCTGTTTTTT
TRBV19	TRBJ2-5	NA	NA	CASREGGVPQETQYF	TGTGCCAGTAGAGAGGGAGGCGTCCCCCAAGAGACCCAGTACTTC
TRBV5-4	TRBJ1-4	NA	NA	CASSSGVNRIEKLFF	TGTGCCAGCAGCTCGGGGGTAAACAGGATCGAAAAACTGTTTTTT
TRBV20-1	TRBJ2-5	few	NA	CSASPEETQYF	TGCAGTGCTAGCCCCGAAGAGACCCAGTACTTC
TRBV5-1	TRBJ1-2	NA	NA	CASSSGTFYGYTF	TGCGCCAGCAGCTCAGGGACATTTTATGGCTACACCTTC
TRBV18	TRBJ1-1	NA	NA	CASSYEQGNTEAFF	TGTGCCAGCTCATACGAGCAGGGGAACACTGAAGCTTTCTTT
TRBV19	TRBJ2-6	NA	NA	CASSIVRSGANVLTF	TGTGCCAGTAGTATAGTCCGTAGTGGGGCCAACGTCCTGACTTTC
TRBV9	TRBJ1-6	NA	NA	CASSVGQTNSPLHF	TGTGCCAGCAGCGTAGGACAGACTAATTCACCCCTCCACTTT
TRBV2	TRBJ2-3	once	TRBD2	CASSERLAGGSDTQYF	TGTGCCAGCAGTGAACGACTAGCGGGAGGGTCCGATACGCAGTATTTT
TRBV5-6	TRBJ2-3	NA	NA	CASSPRGDTQYF	TGTGCCAGCAGCCCGAGGGGGGATACGCAGTATTTT
TRBV9	TRBJ2-1	NA	NA	CASGSNEQFF	TGTGCCAGCGGCTCCAATGAGCAGTTCTTC
TRBV6-4	TRBJ1-2	NA	NA	CASSDSMGGRGYTF	TGTGCCAGCAGTGACTCGATGGGGGGGCGAGGCTACACCTTC